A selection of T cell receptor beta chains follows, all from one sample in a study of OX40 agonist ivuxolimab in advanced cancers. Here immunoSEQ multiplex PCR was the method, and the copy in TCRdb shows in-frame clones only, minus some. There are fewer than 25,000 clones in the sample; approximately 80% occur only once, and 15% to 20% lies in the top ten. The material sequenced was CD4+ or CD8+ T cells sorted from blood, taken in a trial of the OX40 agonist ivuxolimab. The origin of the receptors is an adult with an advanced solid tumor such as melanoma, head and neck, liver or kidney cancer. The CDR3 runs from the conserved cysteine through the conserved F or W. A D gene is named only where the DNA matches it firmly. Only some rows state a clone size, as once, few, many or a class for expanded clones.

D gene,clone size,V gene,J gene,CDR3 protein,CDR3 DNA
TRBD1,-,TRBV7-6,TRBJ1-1,CASSPTGLNTEAFF,TGTGCCAGCAGCCCGACAGGGTTGAACACTGAAGCTTTCTTT
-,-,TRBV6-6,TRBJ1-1,CASTLIGLENTEAFF,TGTGCCAGCACCCTCATCGGCTTGGAGAACACTGAAGCTTTCTTT
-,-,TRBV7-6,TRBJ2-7,CASSLEAQGGYEQYF,TGTGCCAGCAGCTTAGAAGCCCAGGGCGGCTACGAGCAGTACTTC
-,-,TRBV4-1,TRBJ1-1,CASSQGVGPVAGSTEAFF,TGCGCCAGCAGCCAAGGTGTGGGGCCGGTGGCGGGGTCCACTGAAGCTTTCTTT
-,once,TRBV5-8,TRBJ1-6,CASSFYNSPLHF,TGTGCCAGCAGCTTCTACAATTCACCCCTCCACTTT
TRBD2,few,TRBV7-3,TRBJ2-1,CASRYLAGGHNEQFF,TGTGCCAGCAGGTATCTAGCGGGGGGCCACAATGAGCAGTTCTTC
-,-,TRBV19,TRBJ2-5,CASRQSPAQWEQYF,TGTGCCAGTAGACAGTCCCCGGCCCAATGGGAGCAGTACTTC
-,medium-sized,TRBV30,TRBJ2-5,CAWAEEGLGGTQYF,TGTGCCTGGGCTGAGGAGGGACTGGGGGGGACCCAGTACTTC
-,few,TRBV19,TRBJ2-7,CASSTVYEQYF,TGTGCCAGTAGTACGGTTTACGAGCAGTACTTC
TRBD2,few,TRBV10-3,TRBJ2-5,CAISAEGSSGETQYF,TGTGCCATCAGTGCTGAGGGCTCTAGCGGGGAGACCCAGTACTTC
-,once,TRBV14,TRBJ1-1,CASSPHMNTEAFF,TGTGCCAGCAGCCCCCATATGAACACTGAAGCTTTCTTT
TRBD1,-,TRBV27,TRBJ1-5,CASSFRDRNQPQHF,TGTGCCAGCAGTTTCCGGGACAGAAATCAGCCCCAGCATTTT
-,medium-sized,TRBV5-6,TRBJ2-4,CASSLEAGTQNIQYF,TGTGCCAGCAGCTTGGAGGCGGGGACTCAAAACATTCAGTACTTC
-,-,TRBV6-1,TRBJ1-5,CASTIEGVSNQPQHF,TGTGCCAGCACCATTGAGGGAGTTAGCAATCAGCCCCAGCATTTT
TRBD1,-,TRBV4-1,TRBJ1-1,CASSQVGQGGTEAFF,TGCGCCAGCAGCCAAGTGGGACAGGGTGGAACTGAAGCTTTCTTT
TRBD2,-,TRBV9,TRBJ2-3,CASSDNSGGGPDTQYF,TGTGCCAGCAGCGATAATAGCGGGGGCGGCCCAGATACGCAGTATTTT
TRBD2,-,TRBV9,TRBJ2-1,CASSPSGGAVNEQFF,TGTGCCAGCAGCCCTAGCGGGGGGGCGGTTAATGAGCAGTTCTTC
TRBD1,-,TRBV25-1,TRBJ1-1,CASKQGARTEAFF,TGTGCCAGTAAACAGGGGGCGCGAACTGAAGCTTTCTTT
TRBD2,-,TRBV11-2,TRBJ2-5,CASSRLGGGVQETQYF,TGTGCCAGCAGCCGTCTCGGGGGAGGGGTCCAAGAGACCCAGTACTTC
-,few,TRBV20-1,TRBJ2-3,CSASVLGTQYF,TGCAGTGCTAGTGTGCTCGGTACGCAGTATTTT
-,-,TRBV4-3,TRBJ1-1,CASSQERGNTEAFF,TGCGCCAGCAGCCAAGAGCGTGGGAACACTGAAGCTTTCTTT
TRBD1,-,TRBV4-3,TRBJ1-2,CASSQADRGNYGYTF,TGCGCCAGCAGCCAAGCGGACAGGGGAAACTATGGCTACACCTTC
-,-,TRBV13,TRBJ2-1,CASSSLWGAYNEQFF,TGTGCCAGCAGCTCCCTCTGGGGGGCCTACAATGAGCAGTTCTTC
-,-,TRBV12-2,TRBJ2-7,CASRLAGITYPSGASGGYEQYF,TGTGCAAGTCGCTTAGCCGGGATCACTTATCCGAGCGGGGCTAGCGGGGGGTACGAGCAGTACTTC
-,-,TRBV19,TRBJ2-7,CASSFGHSYEQYF,TGTGCCAGTAGTTTCGGACATTCCTACGAGCAGTACTTC
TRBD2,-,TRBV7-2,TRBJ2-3,CASSPGTSGGASDTQYF,TGTGCCAGCAGCCCAGGGACTAGCGGGGGGGCGTCAGATACGCAGTATTTT